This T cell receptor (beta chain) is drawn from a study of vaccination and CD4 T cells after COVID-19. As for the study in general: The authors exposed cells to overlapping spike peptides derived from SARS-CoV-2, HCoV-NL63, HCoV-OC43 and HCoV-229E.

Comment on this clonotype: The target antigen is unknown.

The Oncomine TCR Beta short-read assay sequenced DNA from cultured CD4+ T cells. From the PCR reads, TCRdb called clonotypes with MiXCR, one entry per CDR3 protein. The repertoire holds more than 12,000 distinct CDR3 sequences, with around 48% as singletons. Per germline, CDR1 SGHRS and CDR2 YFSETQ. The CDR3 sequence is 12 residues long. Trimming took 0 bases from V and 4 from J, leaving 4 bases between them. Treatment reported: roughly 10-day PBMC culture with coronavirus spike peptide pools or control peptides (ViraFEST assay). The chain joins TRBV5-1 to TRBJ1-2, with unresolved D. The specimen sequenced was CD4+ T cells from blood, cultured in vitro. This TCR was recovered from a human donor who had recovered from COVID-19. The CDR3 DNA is TGCGCCAGCAGCTTGGAGAGCTATGGCTACACCTTC. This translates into CASSLESYGYTF.